These T cell receptor beta chains were read from a single sample in a study of blood T cell repertoires in COVID-19. Sequencing was performed with immunoSEQ multiplex PCR; in TCRdb, only in-frame clones are kept and a portion is missing. This table holds roughly 120,000 clones, around four fifths found once. Sequenced sample: peripheral blood. These receptor sequences come from a man between 25 and 39 years old with acute or convalescent COVID-19. Each CDR3 is given with its conserved first and last residue. The D gene is left open where the match is weak. A row's size may be missing; if present it is once, few, many or a size class.

V gene,D gene,J gene,clone size,CDR3 DNA,CDR3 protein
TRBV19,TRBD2,TRBJ2-1,-,TGTGCCAGTAGCCCGGCTAGCGGGTATAGCTCCTACAATGAGCAGTTCTTC,CASSPASGYSSYNEQFF
TRBV6-5,-,TRBJ1-1,few,TGTGCCAGCAGGAGGAACACTGAAGCTTTCTTT,CASRRNTEAFF
TRBV11-2,-,TRBJ1-1,-,TGTGCCACCCTAAGGGGCACTGAAGCTTTCTTT,CATLRGTEAFF
TRBV5-1,TRBD1,TRBJ1-4,-,TGCGCCAGCCATGCCGCGGGACAGGGTGGCGAAAAACTGTTTTTT,CASHAAGQGGEKLFF
TRBV7-9,-,TRBJ2-2,-,TGTGCCACCCCGTGGGGGGAAAACACCGGGGAGCTGTTTTTT,CATPWGENTGELFF
TRBV5-5,-,TRBJ1-1,-,TGTGCCAGCAGCCAGGGGTACGTGGACACTGAAGCTTTCTTT,CASSQGYVDTEAFF
TRBV30,-,TRBJ1-1,few,TGTGCCTGGACTCCGTGGGGGGACGGCACTGAAGCTTTCTTT,CAWTPWGDGTEAFF
TRBV5-3,-,TRBJ1-3,-,TGTGCCAGAAGCTTGGGACGAGGGAAAAGCTCTGGAAACACCATATATTTT,CARSLGRGKSSGNTIYF
TRBV4-2,TRBD2,TRBJ2-2,-,TGTGCCAGCAGCCAAGGGTCCCTAGCGGGTACCGGGGAGCTGTTTTTT,CASSQGSLAGTGELFF
TRBV10-3,-,TRBJ1-6,once,TGTGCCATCAGTGACGAGACAGATAATTCACCCCTCCACTTT,CAISDETDNSPLHF
TRBV27,-,TRBJ2-1,once,TGTGCCAGCAACCCTACAGGGGAGGTATACAATGAGCAGTTCTTC,CASNPTGEVYNEQFF
TRBV7-2,-,TRBJ2-5,-,TGTGCCAGCAGCTTAGACCGCCGGTTCGTGACCCAGTACTTC,CASSLDRRFVTQYF
TRBV30,TRBD2,TRBJ2-1,-,TGTGCCTGGAGCGGGGGGGCCTACAATGAGCAGTTCTTC,CAWSGGAYNEQFF
TRBV29-1,-,TRBJ1-1,-,TGCAGCGTTGGAGGGCCTTCAGGAGCTTTCTTT,CSVGGPSGAFF
TRBV18,TRBD1,TRBJ1-4,-,TGTGCCAGCTCACCACGACAGGGTAAAGAAAAACTGTTTTTT,CASSPRQGKEKLFF
TRBV14,TRBD1,TRBJ1-2,few,TGTGCCAGCAGCCAAGTGAGGGGACAGGGGGCTTATGGCTACACCTTC,CASSQVRGQGAYGYTF
TRBV18,-,TRBJ2-3,-,TGTGCCAGCTCACCAGACAGCGACTCGTTCGATACGCAGTATTTT,CASSPDSDSFDTQYF
TRBV27,-,TRBJ2-3,-,TGTGCCAGCAGTTTATACCGGGACTCTACGCAGTATTTT,CASSLYRDSTQYF
TRBV7-6,TRBD1,TRBJ2-7,-,TGTGCCAGCAGCCCAACCCCAGGGGGCGTTGCCTACGAGCAGTACTTC,CASSPTPGGVAYEQYF
TRBV30,-,TRBJ1-1,-,TGTGCCTGGAGCGGACAGACAAACACTGAAGCTTTCTTT,CAWSGQTNTEAFF
TRBV3-1/TRBV3-2,-,TRBJ1-4,-,TGTGCCAGCAGCCAACCGACAGACTCTAATGAAAAACTGTTTTTT,CASSQPTDSNEKLFF
TRBV5-4,-,TRBJ1-4,-,TGTGCCAGCAGCTCCTCCCTGCAATCAGGTTCTAATGAAAAACTGTTTTTT,CASSSSLQSGSNEKLFF
TRBV5-4,-,TRBJ2-7,-,TGTGCCAGCAGCCCACAGGGATACGAGCAGTACTTC,CASSPQGYEQYF
TRBV7-9,-,TRBJ1-2,few,TGTGCCAGCAGCTTAGAATCGGGGGATGGCTACACCTTC,CASSLESGDGYTF
TRBV11-3,TRBD2,TRBJ2-1,-,TGTGCCAGCAGCCCGCGAAGCGGGGGGGGTGCCGTGAGGCAGTTCTTC,CASSPRSGGGAVRQFF
TRBV5-6,-,TRBJ1-1,-,TGTGCCAGCAGCTTGGCGGACACTGAAGCTTTCTTT,CASSLADTEAFF
TRBV5-6,-,TRBJ2-5,-,TGTGCCAGCACGCCCTTGGGGGAGGTACAAGAGACCCAGTACTTC,CASTPLGEVQETQYF
TRBV18,-,TRBJ1-5,-,TGTGCCAGCTCACCAAGTATCAGTGGGGCGAATCAGCCCCAGCATTTT,CASSPSISGANQPQHF
TRBV20-1,-,TRBJ1-2,-,TGCAGTGCCCTGGAGTCCTATGGCTACACCTTC,CSALESYGYTF
TRBV2,TRBD1,TRBJ1-6,-,TGTGCCAGCAGTCGGACAGGGGCCAATTCACCCCTCCACTTT,CASSRTGANSPLHF
TRBV24-1,-,TRBJ1-1,-,TGTGCCACCAGTGACCACCTGGCGGCAGGGCAAGGGAGGTACACTGAAGCTTTCTTT,CATSDHLAAGQGRYTEAFF
TRBV18,TRBD1,TRBJ1-5,-,TGTGCCAGCTCACCACGTGGACAGGGGATAGGACAGCCCCAGCATTTT,CASSPRGQGIGQPQHF
TRBV12-5,-,TRBJ2-7,-,TGTGCTAGTGGTTCTCTAAATCAGGGGTTAGACTACGAGCAGTACTTC,CASGSLNQGLDYEQYF
TRBV27,-,TRBJ1-1,-,TGTGCCAGCACCGGTGGGGGGACTAACACTGAAGCTTTCTTT,CASTGGGTNTEAFF
TRBV7-2,TRBD2,TRBJ2-1,-,TGTGCCAGCAGCTTAGTAGGGGCACGGCGGGGGGCGGGTGAGCAGTTCTTC,CASSLVGARRGAGEQFF
TRBV30,-,TRBJ1-5,few,TGTGCCTGGAGTGATGGGGGGTCGTATAGCAATCAGCCCCAGCATTTT,CAWSDGGSYSNQPQHF
TRBV6-2/TRBV6-3,TRBD1,TRBJ1-5,-,TGTGCCAGCAGTTTATCGCTTATGGACAGGGAGCGGCAGCCCCAGCATTTT,CASSLSLMDRERQPQHF
TRBV7-3,TRBD2,TRBJ2-5,-,TGTGCCAGCAGCCCCAGCGGGGGGGCCGGGGAGACCCAGTACTTC,CASSPSGGAGETQYF
TRBV5-1,-,TRBJ2-1,few,TGCGCCAGCAGCTTGGAAGCGCCCTCCTACAATGAGCAGTTCTTC,CASSLEAPSYNEQFF
TRBV4-2,-,TRBJ2-7,-,TGTGCCAGCAGCCCGAAGAGGCCTTTCTACGAGCAGTACTTC,CASSPKRPFYEQYF
TRBV6-6,TRBD1,TRBJ1-1,few,TGTGCCAGCAGCAGCAAAGGGGGCCAGGGTAGGGCTGAAGCTTTCTTT,CASSSKGGQGRAEAFF
TRBV9,-,TRBJ2-3,-,TGTGCCAGCAGCGTAGTGGCGGGGCAAGAGGGTACGCAGTATTTT,CASSVVAGQEGTQYF